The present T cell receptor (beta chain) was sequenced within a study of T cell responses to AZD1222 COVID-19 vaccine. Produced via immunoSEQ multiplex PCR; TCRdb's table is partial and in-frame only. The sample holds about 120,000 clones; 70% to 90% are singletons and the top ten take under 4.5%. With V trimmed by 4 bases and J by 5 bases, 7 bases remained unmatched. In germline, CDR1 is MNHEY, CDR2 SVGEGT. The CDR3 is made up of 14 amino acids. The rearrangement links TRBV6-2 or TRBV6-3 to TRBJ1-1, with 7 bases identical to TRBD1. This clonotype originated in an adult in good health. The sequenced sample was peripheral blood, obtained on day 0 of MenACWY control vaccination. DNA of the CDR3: TGTGCCAGCAGTTCCTCGACAGGGACGACTGAAGCTTTCTTT. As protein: CASSSSTGTTEAFF.